This T cell receptor (beta chain) was documented in a study of OX40 agonist ivuxolimab in advanced cancers. Measured with immunoSEQ multiplex PCR; TCRdb has only the in-frame clones, and not every one. The sample consists of approximately 71,000 clones, around 94% of them appearing once. To note about this clone: The antigen is unknown.

Overall study results and limits: Relative to CD4+, CD8+ T cells held more expanded clones on average.

The sequence derives from an adult with an advanced solid tumor such as melanoma, head and neck, liver or kidney cancer. Specimen: CD4+ or CD8+ T cells sorted from blood, collected in a trial of the OX40 agonist ivuxolimab.

CDR3 region: CASGYTDTQYF. CDR3 coding DNA: TGTGCCAGCGGATACACAGATACGCAGTATTTT. V usage is TRBV27 and J usage is TRBJ2-3; D is uncertain. V dropped 8 bases and J dropped 2 bases, with 5 bases sitting between them. From germline, CDR1 is MNHEY and CDR2 SMNVEV (reference sequence). The CDR3 runs to 11 residues.